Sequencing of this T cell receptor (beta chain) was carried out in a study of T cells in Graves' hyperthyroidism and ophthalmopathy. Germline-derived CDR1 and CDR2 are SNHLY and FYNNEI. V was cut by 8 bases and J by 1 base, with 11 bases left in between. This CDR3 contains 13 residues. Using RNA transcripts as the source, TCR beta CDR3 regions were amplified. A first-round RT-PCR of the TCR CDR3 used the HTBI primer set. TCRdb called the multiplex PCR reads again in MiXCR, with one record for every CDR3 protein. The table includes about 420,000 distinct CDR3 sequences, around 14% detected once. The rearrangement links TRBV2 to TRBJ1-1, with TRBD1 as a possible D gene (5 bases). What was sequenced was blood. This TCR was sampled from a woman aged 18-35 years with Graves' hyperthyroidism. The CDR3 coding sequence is TGTGCCAGCCGTTACGGGGCGAACACTGAAGCTTTCTTT. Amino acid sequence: CASRYGANTEAFF.